This T cell receptor beta chain was profiled in a study of blood T cell repertoires in COVID-19. A single count supports this clone. The CDR3 spans 14 residues. V was clipped by 3 bases and J by 4 bases, with 11 bases between them. Germline V gene sequence: CDR1 MDHEN, CDR2 SYDVKM. Assay used: immunoSEQ multiplex PCR; TCRdb lists only in-frame clones, some missing. The table includes roughly 430,000 clones, 70% to 90% detected once. In the 2 weeks before study entry, exposed participants met a COVID-19 case, which was PCR-confirmed or clinician-diagnosed. The source of this sequence is a woman aged 18-35 years who had been exposed to COVID-19. Source material: PBMCs or T cells enriched from blood (not recorded which). The rearrangement uses TRBV28 and TRBJ2-3; unclear D gene. CDR3 sequence: CASSLSGVADTQYF. As DNA, the CDR3 is TGTGCCAGCAGTTTGTCCGGAGTCGCAGATACGCAGTATTTT.